This TCR beta chain came from a study of shared clonotypes between healthy human individuals. The CDR3 has 14 amino acids. The V gene's germline CDR1 is SGHRS and CDR2 YFSETQ. The junction had 6 bases not matched to a gene; V was cut back by 0 bases and J by 6 bases. Participating donors were healthy, HIV-negative adults free of recent acute infections or vaccinations. Assay execution took place at the deep level. TCRdb's table, derived via immunoSEQ multiplex PCR, lists solely in-frame clones and lacks some. The sample consists of around 480,000 clones, approximately 79% of them appearing once. The chain has TRBV5-1 and TRBJ2-7, with 7 bases lining up with TRBD2. The TCR comes from a woman aged 40-49 years in good health. Some clones in this sample may be carry-over from other donors' samples. The specimen sequenced was PBMCs. The CDR3 sequence: CASSLVTSAGEQYF. CDR3 in DNA: TGCGCCAGCAGCTTGGTCACTAGCGCCGGCGAGCAGTACTTC.